This TCR beta chain was sequenced during a study of blood T cell repertoires in COVID-19. Original methodology: The assay estimated nucleated cells by amplifying reference gene primers. Libraries were prepared by immunoSEQ multiplex PCR; TCRdb keeps only in-frame clonotypes and omits some of them. The D gene and trimming were derived from the DNA, and the V and J assignments and clone size from that table. Of about 24,000 clones listed, roughly nine tenths are singletons. Trimming left V 2 bases short and J 2 bases short, with 8 bases between. Germline assignment: CDR1 SGHNT and CDR2 YYREEE (reference sequence). This CDR3 region has 14 residues.

The sequencing sample was made of peripheral blood. This sequence was found in a middle-aged man with active COVID-19. The chain couples TRBV5-4 to TRBJ1-5; D remains ambiguous. The CDR3 region is CASSLSRGNQPQHF. CDR3 sequence (DNA): TGTGCCAGCAGCTTATCGAGGGGCAATCAGCCCCAGCATTTT.